Listed below are T cell receptor beta chains from one sample, sequenced in a study of T cell responses to AZD1222 COVID-19 vaccine. Here immunoSEQ multiplex PCR was the method, and the copy in TCRdb shows in-frame clones only, minus some. The data show about 42,000 clones, 70% to 90% seen once. Sequencing used peripheral blood, obtained 28 days after the second AZD1222 dose. The receptors derive from an adult who received the AZD1222 COVID-19 vaccine. Both conserved end residues are part of each CDR3. The D gene is left open where the match is weak. Clone size is stated in some rows and not others, as once, few, many or a class when expanded.

v_call	d_call	clone_size	j_call	cdr3_nt	cdr3_aa
TRBV2	-	-	TRBJ2-2	TGTGCCAGCAGTGAAGGACGGTTGGAGGAGCTGTTTTTT	CASSEGRLEELFF
TRBV6-5	-	-	TRBJ1-6	TGTGCCAGCAGTTACGGGGGTCTTGGCTCACCCCTCCACTTT	CASSYGGLGSPLHF
TRBV2	-	-	TRBJ1-3	TGTGCCAGCAGTGATACAGGGACCGGAAACACCATATATTTT	CASSDTGTGNTIYF
TRBV3-1/TRBV3-2	-	-	TRBJ2-3	TGTGCCAGCAGCCCCCGAGGGGGGACGGGGGATACGCAGTATTTT	CASSPRGGTGDTQYF
TRBV7-8	-	-	TRBJ2-5	TGTGCCAGCAGCTTATCCGGCGGCAGCGAAGAGACCCAGTACTTC	CASSLSGGSEETQYF
TRBV7-3	-	-	TRBJ2-2	TGTGCCAGCAGCTTAACAGTCACGACAGGCAACACCGGGGAGCTGTTTTTT	CASSLTVTTGNTGELFF
TRBV6-5	TRBD1	-	TRBJ2-2	TGTGCCAGCAGAAGCAGGGGGCCCGGGGAGCTGTTTTTT	CASRSRGPGELFF
TRBV3-1/TRBV3-2	TRBD2	-	TRBJ2-1	TGTGCCAGCAGCCAAGCGGGAGGGGGGCAGCAGTTCTTC	CASSQAGGGQQFF
TRBV11-3	-	-	TRBJ2-1	TGTGCCAGCAGTACCGGAGGGACCCGTTGGAATGAGCAGTTCTTC	CASSTGGTRWNEQFF
TRBV6-2/TRBV6-3	TRBD2	-	TRBJ2-7	TGTGCCAGCAGTTGGGGGCTAGCGGGAGGGTCCTCCGAGCAGTACTTC	CASSWGLAGGSSEQYF
TRBV9	TRBD1	-	TRBJ2-3	TGTGCCAGCAGCGACAGGGGGGACCCTCGAGAGGATACGCAGTATTTT	CASSDRGDPREDTQYF
TRBV2	TRBD2	-	TRBJ2-1	TGTGCCAGCAGTGAAGTAGTAGGCCTAGCGGGAGCCAATGAGCAGTTCTTC	CASSEVVGLAGANEQFF
TRBV11-2	TRBD1	-	TRBJ1-1	TGTGCCAGCAGCGAGCGGACAGGGAAAGTGATTGTTAACACTGAAGCTTTCTTT	CASSERTGKVIVNTEAFF
TRBV9	-	-	TRBJ1-4	TGTGCCAGCAGCTCCCCGGGGGGGGAAAAACTGTTTTTT	CASSSPGGEKLFF
TRBV5-1	-	-	TRBJ1-2	TGCGCCAGCAGCTTCGGGGGCCAGAACTATGGCTACACCTTC	CASSFGGQNYGYTF
TRBV7-2	TRBD1	-	TRBJ1-4	TGTGCCAGCAGCTTCGACAGGGGGGGAAGGAAACTGTTTTTT	CASSFDRGGRKLFF
TRBV6-5	TRBD1	-	TRBJ1-3	TGTGCCAGCAGCGATACAGGGGGACCGGGAAACACCATATATTTT	CASSDTGGPGNTIYF
TRBV15	TRBD1	once	TRBJ2-7	TGTGCCACCAGCCGGGACAGGGGTGGTACGGGAGGTTACGAGCAGTACTTC	CATSRDRGGTGGYEQYF
TRBV4-3	-	-	TRBJ2-1	TGCGCCAGCAGCCAAGGGCCCGCATACAATGAGCAGTTCTTC	CASSQGPAYNEQFF
TRBV30	-	-	TRBJ1-1	TGTGCCAGGGCTACCGGGAGCACTGAAGCTTTCTTT	CARATGSTEAFF
TRBV6-5	-	-	TRBJ2-7	TGTGCCAGCAGTTCAGGGGCGGACTACTACGAGCAGTACTTC	CASSSGADYYEQYF
TRBV19	-	-	TRBJ2-7	TGTGCCAGAAAGCCTCTTTGTGGACCGCGCTACGAGCAGTACTTC	CARKPLCGPRYEQYF
TRBV7-3	TRBD2	-	TRBJ2-7	TGTGCCAGCAGCTGGAGCGGGGGCCTCACCTACGAGCAGTACTTC	CASSWSGGLTYEQYF
TRBV5-5	-	-	TRBJ2-2	TGTGCCAGCAGCTTGGTCAGGGCACCGTCGAACACCGGGGAGCTGTTTTTT	CASSLVRAPSNTGELFF
TRBV4-2	-	-	TRBJ2-3	TGTGCCAGCAGCCAAGAAGGGCGGTTCACAGATACGCAGTATTTT	CASSQEGRFTDTQYF
TRBV28	-	-	TRBJ2-3	TGTGCCAGCAGCGGACAGCCGGGTTACACAGATACGCAGTATTTT	CASSGQPGYTDTQYF
TRBV6-5	-	-	TRBJ2-2	TGTGCCAGCAGTTCTCAGGGGAACACCGGGGAGCTGTTTTTT	CASSSQGNTGELFF
TRBV6-5	TRBD1	-	TRBJ1-4	TGTGCCAGCAGGAAAGGGACAGCGACTAATGAAAAACTGTTTTTT	CASRKGTATNEKLFF
TRBV2	-	-	TRBJ2-7	TGTGCCAGCAGTGACCAGGGCTCCTACGAGCAGTACTTC	CASSDQGSYEQYF
TRBV11-1	TRBD1	-	TRBJ2-5	TGTGCCAGCAGCTTAGCGCTGGACAGGGGGCCAGAGACCCAGTACTTC	CASSLALDRGPETQYF
TRBV7-3	TRBD2	-	TRBJ2-2	TGTGCCAGCAGCTACCGGACTAGCGGGAGGGCGGGGGAGCTGTTTTTT	CASSYRTSGRAGELFF
TRBV28	TRBD1	once	TRBJ1-6	TGTGCCAGCAGTTCAGGGGGCCCCAATTCACCCCTCCACTTT	CASSSGGPNSPLHF
TRBV27	TRBD1	-	TRBJ1-5	TGTGCCAGCAGCCAGGGACAGGAGTTCAATCAGCCCCAGCATTTT	CASSQGQEFNQPQHF
TRBV12-5	-	-	TRBJ2-3	TGTGCTAGTGGTTTGGTAACTGCGTGGGGGGCAGATACGCAGTATTTT	CASGLVTAWGADTQYF
TRBV12-3/TRBV12-4	-	-	TRBJ1-6	TGTGCCAGCAGTCGCCAGGATTCACCCCTCCACTTT	CASSRQDSPLHF
TRBV19	TRBD1	-	TRBJ2-7	TGTGCCAGTAGTACTACCCGAGGGACAGGCGGACCCCTCTACGAGCAGTACTTC	CASSTTRGTGGPLYEQYF
TRBV2	-	-	TRBJ1-4	TGTGCCAGCAGTGAACGGCCTGTGAGGGGGGAAAAACTGTTTTTT	CASSERPVRGEKLFF
TRBV5-1	-	medium-sized	TRBJ1-1	TGCGCCAGCAGCCAGCAGCAGAACACTGAAGCTTTCTTT	CASSQQQNTEAFF
TRBV5-1	-	-	TRBJ2-7	TGCGCCAGCAGCTCTCACACAGGTTACTACGAGCAGTACTTC	CASSSHTGYYEQYF
TRBV6-4	-	-	TRBJ1-1	TGTGCCAGCAGATCCGGACAGAGCACTGAAGCTTTCTTT	CASRSGQSTEAFF
TRBV5-1	TRBD1	-	TRBJ2-7	TGCGCCAGCAGCTTTCGGGACAGGGCCTACGAGCAGTACTTC	CASSFRDRAYEQYF